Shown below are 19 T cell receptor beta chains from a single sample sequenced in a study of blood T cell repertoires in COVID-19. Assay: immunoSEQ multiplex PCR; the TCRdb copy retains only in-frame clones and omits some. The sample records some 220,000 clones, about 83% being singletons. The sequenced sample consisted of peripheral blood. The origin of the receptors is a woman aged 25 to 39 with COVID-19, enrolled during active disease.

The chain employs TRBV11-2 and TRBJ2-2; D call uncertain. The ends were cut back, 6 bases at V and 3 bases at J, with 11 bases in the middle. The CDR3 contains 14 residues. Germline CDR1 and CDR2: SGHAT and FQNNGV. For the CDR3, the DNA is TGTGCCAGCAGACCGACTCGATACACCGGGGAGCTGTTTTTT. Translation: CASRPTRYTGELFF.

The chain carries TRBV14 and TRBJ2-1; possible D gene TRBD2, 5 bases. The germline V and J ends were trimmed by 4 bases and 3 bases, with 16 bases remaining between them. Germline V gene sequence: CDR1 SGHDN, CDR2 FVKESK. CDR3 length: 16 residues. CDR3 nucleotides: TGTGCCAGCAGCCTTGGCCTTAGCGATTTCTACAATGAGCAGTTCTTC. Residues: CASSLGLSDFYNEQFF.

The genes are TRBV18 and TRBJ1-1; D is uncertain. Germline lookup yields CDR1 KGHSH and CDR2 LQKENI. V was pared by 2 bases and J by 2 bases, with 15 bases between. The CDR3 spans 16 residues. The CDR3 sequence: CASSPILGKRNTEAFF. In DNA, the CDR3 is TGTGCCAGCTCACCAATCCTAGGCAAAAGAAACACTGAAGCTTTCTTT.

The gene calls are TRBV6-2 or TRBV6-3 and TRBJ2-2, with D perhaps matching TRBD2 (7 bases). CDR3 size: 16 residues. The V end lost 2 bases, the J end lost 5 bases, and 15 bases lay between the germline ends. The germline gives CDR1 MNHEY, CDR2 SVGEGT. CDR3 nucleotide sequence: TGTGCCAGCAGTTACGGGAGGGGGACGAGAACCGGGGAGCTGTTTTTT. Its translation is CASSYGRGTRTGELFF.

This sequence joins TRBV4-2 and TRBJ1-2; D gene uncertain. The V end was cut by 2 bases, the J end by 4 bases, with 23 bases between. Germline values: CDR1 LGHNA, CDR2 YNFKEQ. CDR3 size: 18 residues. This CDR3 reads CASSQTRLTGRGFYGYTF. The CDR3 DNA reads TGTGCCAGCAGCCAAACCCGCTTAACCGGGAGAGGGTTCTATGGCTACACCTTC.

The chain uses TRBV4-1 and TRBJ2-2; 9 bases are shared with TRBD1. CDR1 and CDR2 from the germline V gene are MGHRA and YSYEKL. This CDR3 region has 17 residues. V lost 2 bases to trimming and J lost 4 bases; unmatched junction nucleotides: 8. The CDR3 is CASSQPGQGISTGELFF. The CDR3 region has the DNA TGCGCCAGCAGCCAACCCGGACAGGGGATAAGCACCGGGGAGCTGTTTTTT.

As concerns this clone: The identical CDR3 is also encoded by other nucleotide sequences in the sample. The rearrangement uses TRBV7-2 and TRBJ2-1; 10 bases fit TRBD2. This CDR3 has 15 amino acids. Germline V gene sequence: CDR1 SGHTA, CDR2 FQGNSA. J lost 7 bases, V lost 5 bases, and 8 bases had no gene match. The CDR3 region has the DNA TGTGCCAGCAGCCCCGCTAGCGGGAGTCTAAATGAGCAGTTCTTC. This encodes CASSPASGSLNEQFF.

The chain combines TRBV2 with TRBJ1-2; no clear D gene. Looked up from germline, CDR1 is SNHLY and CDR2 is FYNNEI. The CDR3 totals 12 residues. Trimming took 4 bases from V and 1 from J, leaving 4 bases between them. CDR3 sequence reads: CASSGDNYGYTF. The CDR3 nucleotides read TGTGCCAGCAGTGGCGATAACTATGGCTACACCTTC.

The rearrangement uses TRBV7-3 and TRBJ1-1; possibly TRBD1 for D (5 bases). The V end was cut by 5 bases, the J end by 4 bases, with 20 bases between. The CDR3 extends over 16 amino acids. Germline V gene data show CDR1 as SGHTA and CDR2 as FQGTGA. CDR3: CASSTMEDGGGTEAFF. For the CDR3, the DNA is TGTGCCAGCAGCACTATGGAAGATGGGGGAGGCACTGAAGCTTTCTTT. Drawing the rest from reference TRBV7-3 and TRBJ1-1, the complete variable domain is GAGVSQTPSNKVTEKGKYVELRCDPISGHTALYWYRQSLGQGPEFLIYFQGTGAADDSGLPNDRFFAVRPEGSVSTLKIQRTERGDSAVYLCASSTMEDGGGTEAFFGQGTRLTVV.

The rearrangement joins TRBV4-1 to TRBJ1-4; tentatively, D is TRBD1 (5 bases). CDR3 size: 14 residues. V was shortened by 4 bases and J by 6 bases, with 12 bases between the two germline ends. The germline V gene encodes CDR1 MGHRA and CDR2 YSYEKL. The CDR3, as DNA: TGCGCCAGCAGCCTCGGCAGGGATGATGAAAAACTGTTTTTT. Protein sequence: CASSLGRDDEKLFF.

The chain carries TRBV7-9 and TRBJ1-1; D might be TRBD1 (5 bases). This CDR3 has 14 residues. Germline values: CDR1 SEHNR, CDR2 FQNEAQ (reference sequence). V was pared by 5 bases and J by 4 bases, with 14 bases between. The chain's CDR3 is CASSPMGGGTEAFF. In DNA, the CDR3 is TGTGCCAGCAGCCCCATGGGGGGAGGCACTGAAGCTTTCTTT.

The CDR3 region is CASNQHYTGEHYEQYF. The CDR3 coding sequence is TGCGCCAGCAACCAACATTATACAGGTGAACACTACGAGCAGTACTTC. This chain uses TRBV5-1 with TRBJ2-7; maybe TRBD1 (5 bases). Between the trimmed V and J ends, which lost 6 bases and 3 bases, there was a span of 22 bases. Germline V gene lookup returns CDR1 SGHRS and CDR2 YFSETQ. The CDR3 totals 16 residues. The variable domain in full, completed from reference TRBV5-1 and TRBJ2-7, reads KAGVTQTPRYLIKTRGQQVTLSCSPISGHRSVSWYQQTPGQGLQFLFEYFSETQRNKGNFPGRFSGRQFSNSRSEMNVSTLELGDSALYLCASNQHYTGEHYEQYFGPGTRLTVT.

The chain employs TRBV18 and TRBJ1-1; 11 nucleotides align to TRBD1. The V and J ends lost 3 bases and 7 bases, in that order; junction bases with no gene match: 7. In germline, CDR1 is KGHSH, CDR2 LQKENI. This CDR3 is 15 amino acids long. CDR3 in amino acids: CASSPRTGGAIEAFF. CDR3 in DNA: TGTGCCAGCTCACCCCGGACAGGGGGCGCGATTGAAGCTTTCTTT. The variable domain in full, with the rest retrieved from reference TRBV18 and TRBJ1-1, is NAGVMQNPRHLVRRRGQEARLRCSPMKGHSHVYWYRQLPEEGLKFMVYLQKENIIDESGMPKERFSAEFPKEGPSILRIQQVVRGDSAAYFCASSPRTGGAIEAFFGQGTRLTVV.

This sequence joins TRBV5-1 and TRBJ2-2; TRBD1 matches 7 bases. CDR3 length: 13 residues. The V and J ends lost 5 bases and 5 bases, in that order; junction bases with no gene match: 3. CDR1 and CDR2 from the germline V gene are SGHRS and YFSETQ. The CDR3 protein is CASSTQGTGELFF. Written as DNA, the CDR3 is TGCGCCAGCAGTACACAGGGGACCGGGGAGCTGTTTTTT.

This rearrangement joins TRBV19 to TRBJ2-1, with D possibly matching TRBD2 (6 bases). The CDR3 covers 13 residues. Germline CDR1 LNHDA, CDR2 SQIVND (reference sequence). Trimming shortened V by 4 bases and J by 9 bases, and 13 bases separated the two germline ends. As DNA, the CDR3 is TGTGCCAGTAGTACGGGACTTCCGGGTGAGCAGTTCTTC. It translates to CASSTGLPGEQFF.

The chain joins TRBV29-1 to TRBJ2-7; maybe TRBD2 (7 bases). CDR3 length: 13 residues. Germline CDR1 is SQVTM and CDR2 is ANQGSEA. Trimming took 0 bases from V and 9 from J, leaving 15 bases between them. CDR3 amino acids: CSVEEERRGRQYF. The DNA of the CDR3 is TGCAGCGTTGAAGAGGAACGGCGGGGGCGGCAGTACTTC.

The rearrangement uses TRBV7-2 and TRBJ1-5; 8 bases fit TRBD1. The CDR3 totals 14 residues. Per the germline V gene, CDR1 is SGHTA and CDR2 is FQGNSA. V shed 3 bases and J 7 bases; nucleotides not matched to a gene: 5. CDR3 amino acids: CASSLRQGHQPQHF. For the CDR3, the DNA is TGTGCCAGCAGCTTGCGACAGGGGCACCAGCCCCAGCATTTT. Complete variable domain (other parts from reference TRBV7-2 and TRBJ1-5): GAGVSQSPSNKVTEKGKDVELRCDPISGHTALYWYRQSLGQGLEFLIYFQGNSAPDKSGLPSDRFSAERTGGSVSTLTIQRTQQEDSAVYLCASSLRQGHQPQHFGDGTRLSIL.

The CDR3 region is CAWSVGDTQYF. The CDR3 bases are TGTGCCTGGAGTGTCGGGGATACGCAGTATTTT. The genes are TRBV30 and TRBJ2-3; D is unresolved. V lost 0 bases and J lost 6, with 4 bases in between. CDR1 and CDR2 from the germline V gene are GTSNPN and SVGIG (reference sequence). CDR3 length: 11 amino acids.

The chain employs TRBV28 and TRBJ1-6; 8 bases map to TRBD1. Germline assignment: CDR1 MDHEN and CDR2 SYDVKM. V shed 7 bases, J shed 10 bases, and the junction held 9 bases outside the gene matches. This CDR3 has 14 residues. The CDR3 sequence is CASTTGGVRSPLHF. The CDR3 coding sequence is TGTGCCAGCACCACAGGGGGGGTCAGGTCACCCCTCCACTTT.